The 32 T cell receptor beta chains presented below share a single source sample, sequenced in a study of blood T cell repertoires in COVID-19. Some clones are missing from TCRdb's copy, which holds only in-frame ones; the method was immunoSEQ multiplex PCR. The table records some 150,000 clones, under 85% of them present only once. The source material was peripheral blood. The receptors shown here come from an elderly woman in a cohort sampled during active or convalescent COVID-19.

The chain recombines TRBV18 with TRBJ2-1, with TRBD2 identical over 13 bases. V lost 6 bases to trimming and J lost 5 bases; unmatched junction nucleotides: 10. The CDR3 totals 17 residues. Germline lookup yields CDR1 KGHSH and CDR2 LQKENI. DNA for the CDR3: TGTGCCAGCTCGCATGTCGGGACTAGCGGGGCGGACAATGAGCAGTTCTTC. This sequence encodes CASSHVGTSGADNEQFF.

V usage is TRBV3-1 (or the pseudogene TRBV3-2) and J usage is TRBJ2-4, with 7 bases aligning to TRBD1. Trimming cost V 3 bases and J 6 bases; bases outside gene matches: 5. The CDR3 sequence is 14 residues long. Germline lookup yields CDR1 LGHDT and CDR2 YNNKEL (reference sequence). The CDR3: CASSHRQGGNIQYF. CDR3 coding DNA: TGTGCCAGCAGCCATCGACAGGGTGGAAACATTCAGTACTTC.

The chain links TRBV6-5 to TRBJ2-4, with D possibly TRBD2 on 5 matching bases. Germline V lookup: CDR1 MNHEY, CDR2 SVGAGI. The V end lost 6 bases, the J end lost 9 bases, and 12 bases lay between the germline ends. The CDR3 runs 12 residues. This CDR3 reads CASRPTSLIQYF. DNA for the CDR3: TGTGCCAGCAGACCAACTAGTCTCATTCAGTACTTC.

Here the CDR3 reads CASSKKAGVDTEAFF. CDR3 DNA: TGTGCCAGCAGCAAAAAGGCAGGGGTAGACACTGAAGCTTTCTTT. V and J are TRBV21-1 and TRBJ1-1; TRBD1 is the table's D call and was not checked against the DNA. TRBV21-1 is flagged as a pseudogene. The CDR3 is made up of 15 amino acids.

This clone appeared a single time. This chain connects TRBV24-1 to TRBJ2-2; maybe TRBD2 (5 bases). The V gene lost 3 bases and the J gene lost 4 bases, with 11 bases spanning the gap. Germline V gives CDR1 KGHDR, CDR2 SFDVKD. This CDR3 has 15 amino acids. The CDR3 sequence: CATSDLGRGTGELFF. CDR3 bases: TGTGCCACCAGTGATCTAGGACGGGGCACCGGGGAGCTGTTTTTT.

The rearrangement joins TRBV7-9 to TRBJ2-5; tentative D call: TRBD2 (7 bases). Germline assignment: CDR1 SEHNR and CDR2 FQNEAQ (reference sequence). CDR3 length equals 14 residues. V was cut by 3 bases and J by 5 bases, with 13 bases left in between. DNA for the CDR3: TGTGCCAGCAGCTTGACGGGGGGCCGGGAGACCCAGTACTTC. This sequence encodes CASSLTGGRETQYF.

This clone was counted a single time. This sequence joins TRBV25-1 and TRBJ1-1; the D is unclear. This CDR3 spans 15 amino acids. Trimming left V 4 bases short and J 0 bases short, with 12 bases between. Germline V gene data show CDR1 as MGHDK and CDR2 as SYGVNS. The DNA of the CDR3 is TGTGCCAGCAGTGGATACGGTTTTTTGAACACTGAAGCTTTCTTT. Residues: CASSGYGFLNTEAFF.

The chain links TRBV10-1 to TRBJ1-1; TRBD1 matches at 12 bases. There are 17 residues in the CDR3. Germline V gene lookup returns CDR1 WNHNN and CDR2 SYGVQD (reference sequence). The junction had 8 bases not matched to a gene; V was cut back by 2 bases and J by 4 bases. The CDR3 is CASSEEGTGGLFTEAFF. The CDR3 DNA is TGCGCCAGCAGTGAGGAAGGGACAGGGGGCCTCTTCACTGAAGCTTTCTTT.

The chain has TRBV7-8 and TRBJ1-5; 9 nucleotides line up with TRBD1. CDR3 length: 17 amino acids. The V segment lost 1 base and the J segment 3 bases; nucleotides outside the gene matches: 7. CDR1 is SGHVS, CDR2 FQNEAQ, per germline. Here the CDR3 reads CASSLGDRAWVNQPQHF. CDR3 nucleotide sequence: TGTGCCAGCAGCTTAGGGGACAGGGCTTGGGTCAATCAGCCCCAGCATTTT.

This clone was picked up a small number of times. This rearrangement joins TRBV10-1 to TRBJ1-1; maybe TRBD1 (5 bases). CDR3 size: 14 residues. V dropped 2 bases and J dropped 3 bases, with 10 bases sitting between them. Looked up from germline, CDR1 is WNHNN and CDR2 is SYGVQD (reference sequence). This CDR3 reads CASSERGTDTEAFF. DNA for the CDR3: TGCGCCAGCAGTGAGAGGGGTACGGACACTGAAGCTTTCTTT.

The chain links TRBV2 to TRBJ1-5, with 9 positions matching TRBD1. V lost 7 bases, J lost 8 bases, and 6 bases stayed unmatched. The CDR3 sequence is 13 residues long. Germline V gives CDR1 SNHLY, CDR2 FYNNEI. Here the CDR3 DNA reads TGTGCCAGCAATGGACAGGGGTGGGAGCCCCAGCATTTT. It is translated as CASNGQGWEPQHF.

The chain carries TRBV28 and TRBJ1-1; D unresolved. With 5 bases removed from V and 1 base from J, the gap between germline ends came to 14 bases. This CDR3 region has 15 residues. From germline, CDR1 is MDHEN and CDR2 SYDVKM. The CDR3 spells CASSTPHGGNTEAFF. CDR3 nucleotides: TGTGCCAGCAGTACGCCCCATGGAGGGAACACTGAAGCTTTCTTT.

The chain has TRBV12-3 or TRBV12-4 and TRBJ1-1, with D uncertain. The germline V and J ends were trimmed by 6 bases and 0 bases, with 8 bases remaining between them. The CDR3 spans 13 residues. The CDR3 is CASSSTVNTEAFF. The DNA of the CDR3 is TGTGCCAGCAGCAGCACAGTGAACACTGAAGCTTTCTTT.

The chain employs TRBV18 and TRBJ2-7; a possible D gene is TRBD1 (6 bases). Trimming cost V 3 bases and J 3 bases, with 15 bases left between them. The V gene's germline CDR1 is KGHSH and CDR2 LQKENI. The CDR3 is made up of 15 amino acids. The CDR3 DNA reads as TGTGCCAGCTCACCCCGATTTACAGGGATCTACGAGCAGTACTTC. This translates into CASSPRFTGIYEQYF.

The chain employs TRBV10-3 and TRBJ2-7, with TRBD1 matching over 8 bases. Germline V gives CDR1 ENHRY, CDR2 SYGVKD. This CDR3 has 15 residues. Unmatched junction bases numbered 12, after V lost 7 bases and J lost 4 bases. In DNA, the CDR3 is TGTGCCATCACACCGGGCCAGGGGGCGCGGTACGAGCAGTACTTC. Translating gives CAITPGQGARYEQYF.

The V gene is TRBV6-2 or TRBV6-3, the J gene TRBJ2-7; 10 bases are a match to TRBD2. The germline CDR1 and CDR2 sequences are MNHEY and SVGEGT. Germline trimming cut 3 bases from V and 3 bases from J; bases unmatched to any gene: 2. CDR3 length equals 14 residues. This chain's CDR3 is CASSYLAGGYEQYF. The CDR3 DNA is TGTGCCAGCAGTTATTTAGCGGGGGGCTACGAGCAGTACTTC.

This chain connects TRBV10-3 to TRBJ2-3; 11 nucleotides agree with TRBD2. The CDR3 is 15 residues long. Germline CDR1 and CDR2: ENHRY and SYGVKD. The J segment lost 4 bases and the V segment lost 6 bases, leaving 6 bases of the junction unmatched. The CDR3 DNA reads TGTGCCATCAGAGCCACTAGCGGGGGAGCAGATACGCAGTATTTT. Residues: CAIRATSGGADTQYF.

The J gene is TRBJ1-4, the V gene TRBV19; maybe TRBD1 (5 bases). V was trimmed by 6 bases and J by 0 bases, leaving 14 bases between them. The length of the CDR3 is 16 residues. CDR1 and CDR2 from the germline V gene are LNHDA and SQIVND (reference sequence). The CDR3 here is CASRVVATATNEKLFF. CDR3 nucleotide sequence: TGTGCCAGTAGAGTGGTTGCGACAGCAACTAATGAAAAACTGTTTTTT.

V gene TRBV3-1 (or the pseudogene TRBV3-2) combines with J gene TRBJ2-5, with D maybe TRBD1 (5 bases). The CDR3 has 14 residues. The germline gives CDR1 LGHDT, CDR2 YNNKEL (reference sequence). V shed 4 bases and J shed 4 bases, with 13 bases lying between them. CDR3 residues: CASSPEDNPETQYF. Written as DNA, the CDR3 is TGTGCCAGCAGCCCCGAGGACAACCCAGAGACCCAGTACTTC.

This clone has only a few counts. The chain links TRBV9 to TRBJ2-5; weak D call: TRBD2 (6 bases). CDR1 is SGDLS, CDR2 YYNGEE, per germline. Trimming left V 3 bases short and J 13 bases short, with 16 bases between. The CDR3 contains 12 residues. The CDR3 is CASSADRLGLYF. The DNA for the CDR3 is TGTGCCAGCAGCGCGGATCGACTAGGCCTGTACTTC.

The CDR3 coding sequence is TGTGCCACCAGTGAGATGGGGCATGAGCAAGAGACCCAGTACTTC. This sequence encodes CATSEMGHEQETQYF. The chain is built from TRBV24-1 and TRBJ2-5, with D perhaps matching TRBD1 (5 bases). Germline values: CDR1 KGHDR, CDR2 SFDVKD. V lost 4 bases and J lost 2, with 13 bases in between. This CDR3 region has 15 residues.

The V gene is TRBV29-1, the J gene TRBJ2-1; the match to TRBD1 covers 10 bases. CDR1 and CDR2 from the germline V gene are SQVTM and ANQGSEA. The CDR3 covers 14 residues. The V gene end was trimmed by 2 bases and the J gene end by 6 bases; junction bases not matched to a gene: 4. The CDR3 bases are TGCAGCGTTGAAAGGACAGGGGGGGCCAATGAGCAGTTCTTC. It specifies CSVERTGGANEQFF.

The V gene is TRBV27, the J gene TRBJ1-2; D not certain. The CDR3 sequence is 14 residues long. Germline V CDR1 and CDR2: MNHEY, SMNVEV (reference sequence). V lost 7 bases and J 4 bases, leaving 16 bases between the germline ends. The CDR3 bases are TGTGCCAGCACCCCCCGGGGAGGGCTCTATGGCTACACCTTC. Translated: CASTPRGGLYGYTF.

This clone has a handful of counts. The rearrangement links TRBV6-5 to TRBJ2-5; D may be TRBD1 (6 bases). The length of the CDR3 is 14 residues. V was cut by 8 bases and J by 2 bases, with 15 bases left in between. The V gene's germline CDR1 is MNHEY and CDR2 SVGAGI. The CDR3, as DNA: TGTGCCAGCGGACAGTTTTTGGAGCAAGAGACCCAGTACTTC. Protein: CASGQFLEQETQYF.

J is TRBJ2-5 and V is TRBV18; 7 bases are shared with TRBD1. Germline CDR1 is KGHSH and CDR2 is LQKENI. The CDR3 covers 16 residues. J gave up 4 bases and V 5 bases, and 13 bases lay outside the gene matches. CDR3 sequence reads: CASSSDRVGRRETQYF. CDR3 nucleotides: TGTGCCAGCTCATCAGACAGGGTAGGGCGCCGAGAGACCCAGTACTTC.

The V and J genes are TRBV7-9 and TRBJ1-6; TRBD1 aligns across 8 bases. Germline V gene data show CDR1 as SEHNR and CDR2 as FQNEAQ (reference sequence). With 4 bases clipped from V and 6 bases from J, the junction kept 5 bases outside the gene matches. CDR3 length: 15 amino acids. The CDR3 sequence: CASSWDRLGNSPLHF. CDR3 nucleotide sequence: TGTGCCAGCAGCTGGGACAGGCTGGGTAATTCACCCCTCCACTTT.

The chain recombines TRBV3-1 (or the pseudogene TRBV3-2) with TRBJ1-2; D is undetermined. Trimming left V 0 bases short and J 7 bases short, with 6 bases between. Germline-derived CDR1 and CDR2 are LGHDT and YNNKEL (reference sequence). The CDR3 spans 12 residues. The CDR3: CASSQEFSGYTF. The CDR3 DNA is TGTGCCAGCAGCCAAGAGTTCTCTGGCTACACCTTC.

The DNA of the CDR3 is TGTGCCAGCAGCAAACTGAGGGGGAGAACTTCCGGAGCCAAAAACATTCAGTACTTC. Its translation: CASSKLRGRTSGAKNIQYF. This rearrangement joins TRBV21-1 to TRBJ2-4; TRBD1 is the table's D call and was not checked against the DNA. TRBV21-1 is marked as a pseudogene. CDR3 size: 19 residues.

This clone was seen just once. For the CDR3, the DNA is TGTGCCAGCAGCTTATTAGGCCAATGGGGGCTTAACTATGGCTACACCTTC. Translated, it gives CASSLLGQWGLNYGYTF. The chain uses TRBV7-8 and TRBJ1-2, with D possibly being TRBD1 (6 bases). V lost 2 bases to trimming and J lost 1 base, with 17 bases between them. The CDR3 sequence is 17 residues long. Germline values: CDR1 SGHVS, CDR2 FQNEAQ.

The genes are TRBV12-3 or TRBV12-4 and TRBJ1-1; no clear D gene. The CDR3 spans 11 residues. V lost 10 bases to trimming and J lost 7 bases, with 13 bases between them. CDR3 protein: CATRTRGEAFF. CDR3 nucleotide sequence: TGTGCCACGCGTACGCGGGGTGAAGCTTTCTTT.

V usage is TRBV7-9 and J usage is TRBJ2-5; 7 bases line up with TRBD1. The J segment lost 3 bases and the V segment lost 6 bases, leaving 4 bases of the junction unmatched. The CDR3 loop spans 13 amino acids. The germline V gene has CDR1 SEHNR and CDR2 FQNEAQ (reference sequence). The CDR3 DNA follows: TGTGCCAGCAGACAGGGGCCAAAAGAGACCCAGTACTTC. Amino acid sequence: CASRQGPKETQYF.

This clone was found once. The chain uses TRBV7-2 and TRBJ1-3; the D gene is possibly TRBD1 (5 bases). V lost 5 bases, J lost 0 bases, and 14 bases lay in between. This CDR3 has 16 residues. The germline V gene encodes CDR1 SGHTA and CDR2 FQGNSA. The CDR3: CASSLGTPGSGNTIYF. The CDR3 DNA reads TGTGCCAGCAGCCTCGGGACTCCTGGCTCTGGAAACACCATATATTTT. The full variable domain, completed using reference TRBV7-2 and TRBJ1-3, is GAGVSQSPSNKVTEKGKDVELRCDPISGHTALYWYRQSLGQGLEFLIYFQGNSAPDKSGLPSDRFSAERTGGSVSTLTIQRTQQEDSAVYLCASSLGTPGSGNTIYFGEGSWLTVV.